Shown below are 10 T cell receptor beta chains from a single sample sequenced in a study of Ad26.COV2.S vaccination and SARS-CoV-2 variants. Libraries were prepared by immunoSEQ multiplex PCR; TCRdb keeps only in-frame clonotypes and omits some of them. The data hold roughly 500,000 clones, with around 88% observed a single time. Documented treatment: some 20 received Ad26.COV2.S at low or high dose, single or two shots; about 5 received placebo; per-sample allocation not given. Day 63 after the first injection of vaccine or placebo was the sampling time. The sample in question was peripheral blood, obtained in a trial of Ad26.COV2.S vaccine versus placebo. Every receptor here comes from a person between 18 and 60 years old who received the Ad26.COV2.S COVID-19 vaccine or a placebo.

Points on this clone: Other DNA variants within this sample encode the same CDR3. The chain uses TRBV28 and TRBJ1-5; D is uncertain. This CDR3 comprises 14 residues. Trimming shortened V by 2 bases and J by 0 bases, and 5 bases separated the two germline ends. In germline, CDR1 is MDHEN, CDR2 SYDVKM. The CDR3 nucleotides read TGTGCCAGCAGTTTAAGAGTTAGCAATCAGCCCCAGCATTTT. As protein: CASSLRVSNQPQHF.

The CDR3 sequence: CASSVDLSSSGNTIYF. DNA of the CDR3: TGTGCCAGCAGCGTTGATCTGTCAAGCTCTGGAAACACCATATATTTT. V is TRBV9 and J is TRBJ1-3; D ambiguous. The CDR3 loop spans 16 amino acids. Trimming removed 2 bases at V and 0 bases at J, with 12 bases between. Germline lookup yields CDR1 SGDLS and CDR2 YYNGEE.

The CDR3 here is CATREVNYGYTF. For the CDR3, the DNA is TGTGCCACGAGGGAGGTTAACTATGGCTACACCTTC. The chain recombines TRBV6-5 with TRBJ1-2; no reliable D call. The V end lost 10 bases, the J end lost 1 base, and 10 bases lay between the germline ends. The V gene's germline CDR1 is MNHEY and CDR2 SVGAGI. The CDR3 has 12 residues.

For the CDR3, the DNA is TGTGCCAGCAGCGTAGAGGGGATCACTTACAATGAGCAGTTCTTC. This translates into CASSVEGITYNEQFF. The rearrangement joins TRBV9 to TRBJ2-1, with D perhaps TRBD1 (5 bases). The CDR3 consists of 15 residues. In germline, CDR1 is SGDLS, CDR2 YYNGEE. Trimming shortened V by 0 bases and J by 4 bases, and 11 bases separated the two germline ends.

This clone was picked up one time. The rearrangement uses TRBV28 and TRBJ1-2; 11 nucleotides line up with TRBD1. In germline, CDR1 is MDHEN, CDR2 SYDVKM. CDR3 length: 14 residues. With 5 bases clipped from V and 4 bases from J, the junction kept 3 bases outside the gene matches. DNA of the CDR3: TGTGCCAGCAGTGGACAGGGGGCCGGCTATGGCTACACCTTC. Its translation is CASSGQGAGYGYTF.

This chain connects TRBV7-2 to TRBJ2-2, with 7 bases fitting TRBD1. Per the germline V gene, CDR1 is SGHTA and CDR2 is FQGNSA. This CDR3 has 18 amino acids. With 2 bases clipped from V and 6 bases from J, the junction kept 15 bases outside the gene matches. CDR3 loop: CASSLNINRGPGPGELFF. The CDR3 coding sequence is TGTGCCAGCAGCTTAAACATCAACAGGGGCCCGGGTCCCGGGGAGCTGTTTTTT.

This chain uses TRBV21-1 with TRBJ1-1; TRBD1 is taken as the D call from the table, unchecked against the DNA. TRBV21-1 is annotated as a pseudogene. The CDR3 has 15 residues. This CDR3 reads CASSKRQGMNTEAFF. The CDR3 DNA is TGTGCCAGCAGCAAAAGGCAGGGGATGAACACTGAAGCTTTCTTT.

This clone occurred a few times. The chain couples TRBV27 to TRBJ1-2; possible D gene TRBD1, 5 bases. The CDR3 sequence is 13 residues long. The V end lost 3 bases, the J end lost 1 base, and 6 bases lay between the germline ends. Germline V lookup: CDR1 MNHEY, CDR2 SMNVEV (reference sequence). The DNA for the CDR3 is TGTGCCAGCAGTTTGACAGTTAACTATGGCTACACCTTC. Translated: CASSLTVNYGYTF.

The chain has TRBV4-3 and TRBJ2-1, with a possible D match to TRBD2 (6 bases). CDR3 size: 16 residues. V was shortened by 0 bases and J by 7 bases, with 16 bases between the two germline ends. In germline, CDR1 is LGHNA, CDR2 YSLEER. For the CDR3, the DNA is TGCGCCAGCAGCCAAGATCTTGTCCAGGCGGGGAATGAGCAGTTCTTC. Translating it yields CASSQDLVQAGNEQFF.

This sequence joins TRBV5-1 and TRBJ2-3; 7 positions match TRBD2. From germline, CDR1 is SGHRS and CDR2 YFSETQ. V was pared by 4 bases and J by 2 bases, with 7 bases of the junction left unmatched. This CDR3 has 15 residues. For the CDR3, the DNA is TGCGCCAGCAGCGGGGGGAGGGAAAACACAGATACGCAGTATTTT. It is translated as CASSGGRENTDTQYF.